This paragraph covers one T cell receptor beta chain sequence. The antigen is not known. The read halts 3 residues ahead of the CDR3 end, with the missing end drawn from the germline J gene. The germline V gene has CDR1 GTSNPN and CDR2 SVGIG (reference sequence). V gave up 2 bases and J gave up 5 bases; unmatched junction bases: 11. The CDR3 runs to 16 residues. This sample stems from a study of Tregs in tolerant kidney transplant recipients. Mixed chimerism was transient after nonmyeloablative marrow transplants from related graft donors. The study, taken as a whole, reports: Nucleotide sequences could not be compared across some patients' samples due to primer changes. Validation in larger populations is needed because few patients were studied. Donor-specific Treg expansion exceeded global Treg expansion in tolerant patients, suggesting antigen drive.

This table comes from immunoSEQ multiplex PCR, and its TCRdb copy is limited to in-frame clones, with some not included. This sample's table reports 25,000 to 40,000 clones. This receptor was obtained from a human patient who received a combined kidney and bone marrow transplant. The T cells may come from the graft donor. The chain links TRBV30 to TRBJ2-3, with 9 bases aligning to TRBD2. The sequenced sample was CD4+ T cells from blood (PBMCs), obtained 24 months after the transplant. This CDR3 is CAWSLVAGGRGDTQYF. The sequenced CDR3 bases are TGTGCCTGGAGTCTTGTCGCGGGAGGGCGCGGAGATACG.